These T cell receptor beta chains were read from a single sample in a study of OX40 agonist ivuxolimab in advanced cancers. Using immunoSEQ multiplex PCR, the repertoire was profiled, and TCRdb retains in-frame clones only, with some absent. The data show tens of thousands of clones, with approximately 78% seen just once and less than 25% held by the top ten. The sequences come from CD4+ or CD8+ T cells sorted from blood, collected in a trial of the OX40 agonist ivuxolimab. These receptors were collected from an adult with an advanced solid tumor such as melanoma, head and neck, liver or kidney cancer. Each CDR3 is given with its conserved first and last residue. A D gene is named only where the DNA matches it firmly. Rows give clone size only sometimes, using once, few, many, or a class for an expanded clone.

CDR3 length,D gene,clone size,J gene,V gene,CDR3 protein,CDR3 DNA
15,-,-,TRBJ1-6,TRBV4-1,CASSQHNSDNSPLHF,TGCGCCAGCAGCCAACATAACTCCGATAATTCACCCCTCCACTTT
15,-,-,TRBJ1-2,TRBV27,CASSSSSRANYGYTF,TGTGCCAGCAGTTCCTCTTCCAGAGCTAACTATGGCTACACCTTC
15,TRBD2,few,TRBJ2-3,TRBV11-2,CASSLGEGERDTQYF,TGTGCCAGCAGCTTAGGGGAGGGCGAGAGGGATACGCAGTATTTT
12,-,few,TRBJ1-2,TRBV18,CASSPGEEGYTF,TGTGCCAGCTCACCAGGAGAGGAAGGCTACACCTTC
13,-,-,TRBJ2-7,TRBV7-6,CASTVAEGYEQYF,TGTGCCAGCACAGTAGCGGAGGGCTACGAGCAGTACTTC
14,-,-,TRBJ2-7,TRBV11-1,CASSLEGITYEQYF,TGTGCCAGCAGCTTGGAAGGCATCACCTACGAGCAGTACTTC
15,TRBD1,-,TRBJ1-2,TRBV4-2,CASSQGVGQILGYTF,TGTGCCAGCAGCCAAGGGGTGGGACAGATTTTGGGCTACACCTTC
15,-,-,TRBJ2-3,TRBV7-6,CASSPFGGGTDTQYF,TGTGCCAGCAGCCCGTTCGGCGGAGGCACAGATACGCAGTATTTT
13,-,-,TRBJ1-1,TRBV19,CASSITRDTEAFF,TGTGCCAGTAGTATTACAAGGGACACTGAAGCTTTCTTT
15,TRBD2,-,TRBJ2-7,TRBV9,CASSVDSGANYEQYF,TGTGCCAGCAGCGTAGATAGCGGGGCCAACTACGAGCAGTACTTC
13,-,-,TRBJ1-5,TRBV6-6,CASSPTSAEPQHF,TGTGCCAGCAGCCCCACCTCCGCGGAGCCCCAGCATTTT
12,-,medium-sized,TRBJ2-2,TRBV28,CASSFLIGELFF,TGTGCCAGCAGTTTTCTCATCGGGGAGCTGTTTTTT
14,-,-,TRBJ2-1,TRBV7-3,CASSLIGNGEEQFF,TGTGCCAGCAGCTTAATCGGGAACGGGGAAGAGCAGTTCTTC
15,TRBD2,-,TRBJ2-7,TRBV5-1,CASSLARTGGNEQYF,TGCGCCAGCAGCTTGGCGAGGACCGGGGGGAACGAGCAGTACTTC
16,TRBD1,-,TRBJ2-2,TRBV19,CASSLPGTANTGELFF,TGTGCCAGTAGTCTTCCCGGGACAGCTAACACCGGGGAGCTGTTTTTT
14,TRBD2,-,TRBJ2-1,TRBV19,CASVLAGGNQEQFF,TGTGCCAGTGTACTAGCGGGAGGAAACCAGGAGCAGTTCTTC
15,TRBD1,-,TRBJ2-7,TRBV18,CASSPRDRVGHEQYF,TGTGCCAGCTCACCACGGGACAGGGTTGGACACGAGCAGTACTTC
13,-,-,TRBJ2-1,TRBV19,CASARSSYNEQFF,TGTGCCAGTGCGAGGAGCTCCTACAATGAGCAGTTCTTC
13,-,-,TRBJ2-7,TRBV11-2,CASSSVRARGEYF,TGTGCCAGCAGCTCAGTCCGGGCCCGCGGTGAGTACTTC
14,TRBD2,once,TRBJ2-7,TRBV7-2,CASSLYGAGAEQYF,TGTGCCAGCAGCTTATACGGCGCGGGAGCCGAGCAGTACTTC